This is a list of T cell receptor beta chains from one sample in a study of PD-L1 blockade in urothelial cancer. The table came from immunoSEQ multiplex PCR; TCRdb's copy has only in-frame clones and leaves some out. Among about 38,000 clones listed, about 88% were seen once. Sequenced here: PBMCs, sampled around atezolizumab (anti-PD-L1) treatment. The receptors here all came from a man in his 60s with urothelial cancer. Each CDR3 is given without its conserved first and last residue. Each record gives: V gene, J gene, CDR3 protein.

>TRBV30|TRBJ1-5
AWRETTGTGANQPQH
>TRBV10-2|.
ASSGQGLRYEQY
>TRBV25-1|TRBJ2-7
ASNPSGQGRSYEQY
>TRBV18|TRBJ2-3
ASSPPQGNLNTQY
>TRBV6-5|TRBJ1-3
ASSSAGYFGTIY
>TRBV7-8|TRBJ2-7
ASSTAGLGYEQY
>TRBV5-4|TRBJ2-7
ASSLARRDEQY
>TRBV5-4|TRBJ1-2
ASSSEGIDYGYT
>TRBV7-9|TRBJ1-1
ASSSRDRGFVGAF
>TRBV4-3|TRBJ2-3
ASSQEPSRGTDTQY
>TRBV28|TRBJ1-3
ATNAQGPRNTIY
>TRBV28|TRBJ1-4
GAQGAREKLF
>TRBV5-4|TRBJ1-3
ASSLGGERAGNTIY
>TRBV11-2|TRBJ1-5
ASSTGQGGRQPQH
>TRBV30|TRBJ1-6
AWSVGGITRSPLH
>TRBV5-5|TRBJ2-7
ASSGQGAYEQY
>TRBV19|TRBJ1-5
ASSMPQGIINQPQH
>TRBV7-9|TRBJ1-1
ASSFGLQGTEAF
>TRBV5-1|TRBJ1-1
ASSSQGHTEAF
>TRBV7-9|TRBJ2-1
ASSLNLAGISYNEQF
>TRBV15|TRBJ2-1
ATSRTPGQGIGEQF
>TRBV29-1|TRBJ2-1
SVDGGAYNEQF
>TRBV6-5|TRBJ1-2
ASSPGDGTYGYT
>TRBV7-2|TRBJ2-5
ASSSWAGEQETQY
>TRBV30|TRBJ2-1
AWSPSPADNEQF
>TRBV6-6|TRBJ1-2
ASSYRQGDGYT
>TRBV4-3|TRBJ2-1
ASSQDRDGDGPLVEQF
>TRBV28|TRBJ2-7
ASGTGSTEQY
>TRBV30|TRBJ1-2
AWSVRRGEGYT
>TRBV6-5|TRBJ2-5
ASSYSMAGGTETQY
>TRBV5-4|TRBJ1-2
ASSLSQGPYGYT
>TRBV10-3|TRBJ1-1
AISESAGGDTEAF
>TRBV5-1|TRBJ2-3
ASILGSGSGTDTQY
>TRBV9|TRBJ2-2
ASSVGNRGAGELF
>TRBV12-5|TRBJ2-7
ASGLEPGSTNY
>TRBV6-1|TRBJ2-7
ASSEALGSSYEQY
>TRBV10-3|TRBJ1-2
AISGTDYGYT
>TRBV11-1|TRBJ2-3
ASSFDRSTDTQY
>TRBV5-4|TRBJ1-2
ASSLESRYGYT
>TRBV12-5|TRBJ2-6
ASGLVEGGTGANVLT
>TRBV6-1|TRBJ1-2
ASRVTGGGYT
>TRBV10-3|TRBJ2-2
AISERVNTGELF
>TRBV7-9|TRBJ1-5
ASTSDRDSQPQH
>TRBV5-3|TRBJ1-4
ARSSRVRTSRTNEKLF
>TRBV27|TRBJ2-7
ASRPGQVVYEQY